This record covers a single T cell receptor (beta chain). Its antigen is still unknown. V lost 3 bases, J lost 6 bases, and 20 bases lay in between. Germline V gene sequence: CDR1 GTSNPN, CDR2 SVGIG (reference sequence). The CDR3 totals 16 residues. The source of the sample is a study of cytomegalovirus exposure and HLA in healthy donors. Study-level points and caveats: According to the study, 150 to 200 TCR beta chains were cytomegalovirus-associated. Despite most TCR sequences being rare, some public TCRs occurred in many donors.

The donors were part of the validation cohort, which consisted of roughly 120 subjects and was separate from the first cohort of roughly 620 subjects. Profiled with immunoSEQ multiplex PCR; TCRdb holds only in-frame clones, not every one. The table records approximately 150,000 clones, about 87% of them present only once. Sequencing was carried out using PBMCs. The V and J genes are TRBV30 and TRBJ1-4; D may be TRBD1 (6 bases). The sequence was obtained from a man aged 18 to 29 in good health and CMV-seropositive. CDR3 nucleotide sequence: TGTGCCTGGAGGACGGCGGCGGGGGCGCACTATGAAAAACTGTTTTTT. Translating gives CAWRTAAGAHYEKLFF.